One sample yielded the 21 T cell receptor beta chains listed below, sequenced in a study of prognosis after radiotherapy for stage I lung cancer. Two rounds of multiplex PCR amplified TCR beta CDR3 from genomic DNA. Amplification during the initial PCR round employed primers specific to each TRBV and TRBJ gene. TCRdb ran MiXCR on the multiplex PCR reads and lists one entry per CDR3 protein. The data contain some 15,000 distinct CDR3 sequences, 28% of them seen just once; the ten biggest clones take up less than 14%. The sample was PBMCs, taken before or after stereotactic body radiation therapy (not recorded which). The source is a donor over 45 with non-small cell lung cancer.

The chain combines TRBV7-9 with TRBJ2-5, with unresolved D. The CDR3 loop spans 14 amino acids. Germline V gene data show CDR1 as SEHNR and CDR2 as FQNEAQ (reference sequence). V lost 5 bases and J 1 base, leaving 11 bases between the germline ends. For the CDR3, the DNA is TGTGCCAGCAGCAACGCGGAAATCCAAGAGACCCAGTACTTC. It yields the protein CASSNAEIQETQYF.

Turning to this clonotype: A much larger clone differs by one base, so this may be a read error. The chain recombines TRBV20-1 with TRBJ1-5; no reliable D call. The J call may be mistaken, given a closer DNA end match to TRBJ2-3. CDR1 DFQATT and CDR2 SNEGSKA come from the germline V gene (reference sequence). The CDR3 sequence is 9 residues long. The CDR3 reads CIFNQPQYF. CDR3 in DNA: TGCATTTTTAATCAGCCCCAGTATTTT.

With respect to this clonotype: With a far larger clone one base away, a read error is the likely cause. The genes are TRBV19 and TRBJ2-7; 10 bases are shared with TRBD2. Germline V gene lookup returns CDR1 LNHDA and CDR2 SQIVND (reference sequence). The CDR3 totals 15 residues. The V segment lost 5 bases and the J segment 7 bases; nucleotides outside the gene matches: 11. This CDR3 reads CASSLTSGHHNEQYF. In nucleotides, the CDR3 is TGTGCCAGTAGTTTGACTAGCGGGCACCACAATGAGCAGTACTTC.

Ten or more counts support this clonotype. CDR3 nucleotide sequence: TGTGCCAGCAGAAAACAGGGGACCCTGAGGAGCAATCAGCCCCAGCATTTT. This sequence encodes CASRKQGTLRSNQPQHF. The V gene is TRBV28, the J gene TRBJ1-5; 7 nucleotides line up with TRBD1. CDR3 length equals 17 residues. Germline-derived CDR1 and CDR2 are MDHEN and SYDVKM. The V gene end was trimmed by 6 bases and the J gene end by 1 base; junction bases not matched to a gene: 12.

This clonotype was recorded many times. V usage is TRBV28 and J usage is TRBJ2-4; 11 bases agree with TRBD2. CDR3 length equals 20 residues. CDR1 MDHEN and CDR2 SYDVKM come from the germline V gene. The junction had 13 bases not matched to a gene; V was cut back by 3 bases and J by 0 bases. This chain's CDR3 is CASSFFFGTSGGLAKNIQYF. CDR3 bases: TGTGCCAGCAGTTTTTTTTTTGGAACTAGCGGGGGTCTAGCCAAAAACATTCAGTACTTC.

This clonotype rates as medium-sized. The V call is TRBV28, the J call TRBJ1-6; D is ambiguous. The germline V and J ends were trimmed by 7 bases and 7 bases, with 14 bases remaining between them. The length of the CDR3 is 14 residues. CDR1 and CDR2 (germline): MDHEN, SYDVKM. The DNA of the CDR3 is TGTGCCAGCACTAACGGGGTCCTGAATTCACCCCTCCACTTT. It codes for CASTNGVLNSPLHF.

This clonotype was seen repeatedly, ten times or more. The V gene is TRBV12-3 or TRBV12-4, the J gene TRBJ1-2; a possible D gene is TRBD1 (6 bases). The CDR3 is 18 amino acids. Trimming removed 6 bases at V and 4 bases at J, with 27 bases between. The CDR3 here is CASSPRGHELKSSYGYTF. CDR3 nucleotides: TGTGCCAGCAGCCCTAGGGGACATGAACTAAAGTCCTCCTATGGCTACACCTTC.

Comment on this clonotype: A much larger clonotype is one base distant, so this may be a read error. The chain employs TRBV6-2 or TRBV6-3 and TRBJ2-4; 13 bases are a match to TRBD2. The V gene end was trimmed by 5 bases and the J gene end by 0 bases; junction bases not matched to a gene: 10. The CDR3 covers 19 residues. CDR1 is MNHEY and CDR2 is SVGEGT in the germline V gene. CDR3 bases: TGTGCCAGCAGTGGGGGGTTCCGGACTAGCGGGAGAGCCAAAAACATTCAGTACTTC. Its translation: CASSGGFRTSGRAKNIQYF.

This clonotype was detected many times. The chain employs TRBV2 and TRBJ1-2, with 8 bases lining up with TRBD1. The CDR3 extends over 15 amino acids. The J segment lost 6 bases and the V segment lost 6 bases, leaving 12 bases of the junction unmatched. CDR1 is SNHLY and CDR2 is FYNNEI in the germline V gene. The CDR3 sequence: CASRVPGQVTDGYTF. The CDR3 nucleotides read TGTGCCAGCAGGGTACCGGGACAGGTTACGGATGGCTACACCTTC.

This clonotype was counted ten times or more. This chain links TRBV2 with TRBJ2-5; no clear D. The CDR3 consists of 12 residues. Trimming pared 8 bases from V and 2 bases from J, leaving 9 bases between. Germline values: CDR1 SNHLY, CDR2 FYNNEI. CDR3 region: CASATGQETQYF. CDR3 coding DNA: TGTGCCAGCGCAACCGGACAAGAGACCCAGTACTTC.

The CDR3 protein is CASRLRIGITYEQYF. The CDR3 DNA reads TGTGCCAGCAGACTTCGGATAGGGATTACCTACGAGCAGTACTTC. The chain carries TRBV27 and TRBJ2-7, with D unresolved. Germline-derived CDR1 and CDR2 are MNHEY and SMNVEV (reference sequence). The V end was cut by 6 bases, the J end by 2 bases, with 17 bases between. The CDR3 has 15 amino acids.

In its sample, this clonotype is large. The chain combines TRBV7-2 with TRBJ2-6, with D perhaps TRBD1 or TRBD2 (7 bases each). CDR3 length equals 16 residues. Trimming left V 4 bases short and J 2 bases short, with 12 bases between. Germline values: CDR1 SGHTA, CDR2 FQGNSA. Written as DNA, the CDR3 is TGTGCCAGCAGCTCACCAGGGGGGGCTGGGGCCAACGTCCTGACTTTC. Protein product: CASSSPGGAGANVLTF.

This clonotype was counted ten times or more. The V and J genes are TRBV14 and TRBJ2-7; D is ambiguous. The CDR3 is made up of 14 amino acids. V dropped 1 base and J dropped 2 bases, with 9 bases sitting between them. Germline CDR1 is SGHDN and CDR2 is FVKESK. CDR3 protein: CASSQGLGAYEQYF. In DNA form, the CDR3 reads TGTGCCAGCAGCCAAGGTTTAGGAGCCTACGAGCAGTACTTC.

This clonotype was recorded at least ten times. This rearrangement joins TRBV18 to TRBJ2-3; unclear D gene. CDR1 KGHSH and CDR2 LQKENI come from the germline V gene. V was pared by 3 bases and J by 0 bases, with 16 bases between. The CDR3 runs to 17 residues. CDR3 sequence: CASSPDGDWASTDTQYF. CDR3 coding DNA: TGTGCCAGCTCACCGGATGGAGATTGGGCTAGCACAGATACGCAGTATTTT.

The table lists this clonotype with many counts. The chain couples TRBV11-3 to TRBJ2-2; 7 positions match TRBD1. With V trimmed by 5 bases and J by 5 bases, 5 bases remained unmatched. Per the germline V gene, CDR1 is SGHNT and CDR2 is YENEEA. The CDR3 has 14 amino acids. CDR3 coding DNA: TGTGCCAGCAGCAGAACACAGGGGACCGGGGAGCTGTTTTTT. This encodes CASSRTQGTGELFF.

On this clonotype itself: A read error may account for a junction end that differs from germline. The J gene is TRBJ1-3, the V gene TRBV6-2 or TRBV6-3; D remains ambiguous. The CDR3 has 13 amino acids. The germline gives CDR1 MNHEY, CDR2 SVGEGT. CDR3 coding DNA: TGTGACAGCACTACCGGCTCTGGAAACACCATATATTTT. Its translation is CDSTTGSGNTIYF.

Remarks on this clonotype: Since a far larger clone is one base different, this is likely a read error. V gene TRBV6-4 combines with J gene TRBJ2-7, with D possibly TRBD2 on 6 matching bases. The CDR3 is 14 amino acids. CDR1 and CDR2 from the germline V gene are MRHNA and SNTAGT. Trimming cost V 7 bases and J 2 bases, with 15 bases left between them. DNA for the CDR3: TGTGCCAGCATTTACGCCGGAGGGGCCTACGAGCAGTACTTC. Protein: CASIYAGGAYEQYF.

With regard to this clonotype: A single base separates this from a much larger clone, so it may be a read error. The chain recombines TRBV29-1 with TRBJ2-3; possibly TRBD2 for D (5 bases). Trimming removed 3 bases from V and 8 bases from J, with 12 bases in between. Germline V CDR1 and CDR2: SQVTM, ANQGSEA. The CDR3 length is 12 residues. The CDR3 loop is CSVDRERGTQYF. CDR3 nucleotide sequence: TGCAGCGTTGACCGGGAAAGAGGTACGCAGTATTTT.

This clonotype was seen at least ten times. The CDR3 region is CASVNRQGSHGYTF. The CDR3 region has the DNA TGTGCCAGCGTAAATCGACAGGGAAGCCATGGCTACACCTTC. The J gene is TRBJ1-2, the V gene TRBV6-2 or TRBV6-3; TRBD1 aligns across 7 bases. Looked up from germline, CDR1 is MNHEY and CDR2 is SVGEGT. This CDR3 has 14 amino acids. V gave up 8 bases and J gave up 6 bases; unmatched junction bases: 12.

This clonotype was seen at least ten times. This chain links TRBV6-1 with TRBJ2-1; D might be TRBD1 or TRBD2, each matching 5 bases. This CDR3 is built from 14 residues. Germline lookup yields CDR1 MNHNS and CDR2 SASEGT. The V gene lost 8 bases and the J gene lost 0 bases, with 11 bases spanning the gap. In DNA form, the CDR3 reads TGTGCCAGCCAGAAGGGGAGCTCCTACAATGAGCAGTTCTTC. This gives the protein CASQKGSSYNEQFF.

With regard to this clonotype: Being one base from a much bigger clone, this may be a read error. The J gene is TRBJ2-3, the V gene TRBV29-1, with TRBD1 identical over 7 bases. The germline CDR1 and CDR2 sequences are SQVTM and ANQGSEA. This CDR3 contains 12 residues. Trimming removed 3 bases from V and 8 bases from J; junction bases left unmatched: 5. CDR3 loop: CSVDRDRCTQYF. For the CDR3, the DNA is TGCAGCGTTGACCGGGACAGATGTACGCAGTATTTT.